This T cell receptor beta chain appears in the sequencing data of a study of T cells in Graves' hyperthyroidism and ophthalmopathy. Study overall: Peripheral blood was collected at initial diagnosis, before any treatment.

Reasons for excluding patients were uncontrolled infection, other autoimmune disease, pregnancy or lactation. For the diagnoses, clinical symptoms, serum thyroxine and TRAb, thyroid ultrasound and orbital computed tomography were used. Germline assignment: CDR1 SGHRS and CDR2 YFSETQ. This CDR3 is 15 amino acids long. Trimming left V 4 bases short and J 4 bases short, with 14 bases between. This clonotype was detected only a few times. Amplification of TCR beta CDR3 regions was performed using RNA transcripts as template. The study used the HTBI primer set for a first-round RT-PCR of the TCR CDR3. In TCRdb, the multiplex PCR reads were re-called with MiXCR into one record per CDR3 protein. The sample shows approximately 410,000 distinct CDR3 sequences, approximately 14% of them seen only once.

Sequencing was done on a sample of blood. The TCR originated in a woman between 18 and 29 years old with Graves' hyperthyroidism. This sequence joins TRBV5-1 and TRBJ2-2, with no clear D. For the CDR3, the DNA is TGCGCCAGCAGCAAGGGCAGGTCGATCACCGGGGAGCTGTTTTTT. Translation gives CASSKGRSITGELFF.